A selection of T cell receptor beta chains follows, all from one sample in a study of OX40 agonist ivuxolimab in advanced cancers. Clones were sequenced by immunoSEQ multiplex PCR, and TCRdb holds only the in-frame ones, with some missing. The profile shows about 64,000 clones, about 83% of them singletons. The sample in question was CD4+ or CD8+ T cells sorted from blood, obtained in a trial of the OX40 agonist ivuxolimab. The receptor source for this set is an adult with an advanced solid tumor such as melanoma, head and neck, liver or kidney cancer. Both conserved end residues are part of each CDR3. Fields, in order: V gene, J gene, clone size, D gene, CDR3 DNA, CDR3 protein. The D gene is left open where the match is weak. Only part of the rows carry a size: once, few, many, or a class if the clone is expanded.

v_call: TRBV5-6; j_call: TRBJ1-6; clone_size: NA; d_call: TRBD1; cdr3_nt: TGTGCCAGCAGCCTCCGGGGGACAGCCTATAATTCACCCCTCCACTTT; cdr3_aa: CASSLRGTAYNSPLHF
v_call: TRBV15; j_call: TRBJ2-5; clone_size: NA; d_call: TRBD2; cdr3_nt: TGTGCCACCAGCAAGGGAGGGAAGTTCCAAGAGACCCAGTACTTC; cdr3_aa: CATSKGGKFQETQYF
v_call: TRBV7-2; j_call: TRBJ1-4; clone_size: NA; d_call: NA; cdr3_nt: TGTGCCAGCAGCTTCCGAGTAAATGAAAAACTGTTTTTT; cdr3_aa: CASSFRVNEKLFF
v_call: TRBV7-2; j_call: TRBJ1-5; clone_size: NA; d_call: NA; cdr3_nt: TGTGCCAGCAGCACGGAGGTCGGGACGGGTAATCAGCCCCAGCATTTT; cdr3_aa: CASSTEVGTGNQPQHF
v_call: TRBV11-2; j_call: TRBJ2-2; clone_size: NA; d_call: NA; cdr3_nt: TGTGCCAGCAGCTTAGTCGGCAAATGGACCGGGGAGCTGTTTTTT; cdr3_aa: CASSLVGKWTGELFF
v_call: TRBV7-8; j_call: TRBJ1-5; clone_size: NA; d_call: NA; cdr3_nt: TGTGCCAGCAGTCCCGGACAGTTCAACAATCAGCCCCAGCATTTT; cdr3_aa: CASSPGQFNNQPQHF
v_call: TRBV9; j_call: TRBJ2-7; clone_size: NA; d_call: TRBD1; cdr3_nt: TGTGCCAGCAGCTACGGGGACAGGGGGTACGAGCAGTACTTC; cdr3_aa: CASSYGDRGYEQYF
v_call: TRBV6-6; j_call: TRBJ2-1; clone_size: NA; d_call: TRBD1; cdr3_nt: TGTGCCACGACTGGGACAGGACCATACAATGAGCAGTTCTTC; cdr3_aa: CATTGTGPYNEQFF
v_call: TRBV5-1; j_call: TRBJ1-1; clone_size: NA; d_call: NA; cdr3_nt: TGCGCCAGCAGAACGGGACAAGAGAACACTGAAGCTTTCTTT; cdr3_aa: CASRTGQENTEAFF
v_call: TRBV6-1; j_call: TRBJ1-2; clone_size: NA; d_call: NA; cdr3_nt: TGTGCCAGCAGTGAAGTTGCCTCCCTAGCGGTCACCTTC; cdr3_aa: CASSEVASLAVTF
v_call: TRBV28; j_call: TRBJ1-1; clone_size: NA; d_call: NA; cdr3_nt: TGTGCCAGCAGGCTAGGCCCTGAAGCTTTCTTT; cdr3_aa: CASRLGPEAFF
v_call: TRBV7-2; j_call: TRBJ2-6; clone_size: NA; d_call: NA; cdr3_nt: TGTGCCAGCAGCTTCTCTGGGGCCAACGTCCTGACTTTC; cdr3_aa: CASSFSGANVLTF
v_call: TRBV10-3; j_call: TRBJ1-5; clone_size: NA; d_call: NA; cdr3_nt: TGTGCCATCGGGGGGGGAAATCAGCCCCAGCATTTT; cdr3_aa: CAIGGGNQPQHF
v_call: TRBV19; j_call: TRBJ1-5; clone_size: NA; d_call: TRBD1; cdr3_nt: TGTGCCAGTAGTTGGGTTCCCGGGACAGGGGGTCAGCCCCAGCATTTT; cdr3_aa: CASSWVPGTGGQPQHF
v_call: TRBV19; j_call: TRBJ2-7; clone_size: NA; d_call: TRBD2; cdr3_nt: TGTGCCAGTAGTATTAGCGGGAGTGACGAGCAGTACTTC; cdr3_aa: CASSISGSDEQYF
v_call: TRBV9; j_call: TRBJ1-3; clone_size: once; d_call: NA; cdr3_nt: TGTGCCAGCAGTTCGGGCCGGGACAACAGAAACACCATATATTTT; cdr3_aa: CASSSGRDNRNTIYF
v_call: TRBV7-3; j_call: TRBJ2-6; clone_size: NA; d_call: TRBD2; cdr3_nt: TGTGCCAGCAGCTTGGGTAGCGGGGGCTCTGGGGCCAACGTCCTGACTTTC; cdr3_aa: CASSLGSGGSGANVLTF
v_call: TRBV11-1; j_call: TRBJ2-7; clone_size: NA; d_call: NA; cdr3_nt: TGTGCCAGCAGCAATCGAGGGGCAGGGCTTACCTACGAGCAGTACTTC; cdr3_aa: CASSNRGAGLTYEQYF
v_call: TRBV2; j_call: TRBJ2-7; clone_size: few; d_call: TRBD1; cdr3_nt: TGTGCCAGCAGCGACTCTGTACAGGGGGAGCGCGAGCAGTACTTC; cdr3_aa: CASSDSVQGEREQYF
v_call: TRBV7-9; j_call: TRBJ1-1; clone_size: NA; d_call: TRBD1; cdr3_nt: TGTGCCAGCAGCCGGGTGACAGGGGTACCTGAAGCTTTCTTT; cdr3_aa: CASSRVTGVPEAFF
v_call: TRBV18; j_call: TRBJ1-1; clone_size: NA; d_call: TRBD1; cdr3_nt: TGTGCCAGCTCACCACTAGGACAGGGGAACACTGAAGCTTTCTTT; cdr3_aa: CASSPLGQGNTEAFF
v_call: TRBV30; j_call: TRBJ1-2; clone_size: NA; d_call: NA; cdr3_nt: TGTGCCTGGACCCCTGTCCGGGGGCGCGGAGGCTACACCTTC; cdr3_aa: CAWTPVRGRGGYTF
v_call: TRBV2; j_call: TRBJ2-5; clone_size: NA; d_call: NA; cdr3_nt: TGTGCCAGCAGTGAAGAGGCAGGGGATGGTGAGACCCAGTACTTC; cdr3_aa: CASSEEAGDGETQYF
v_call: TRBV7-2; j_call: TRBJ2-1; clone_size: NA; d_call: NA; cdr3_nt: TGTGCCAGCAGCTTAGGGGCGGGATTCAACAATGAGCAGTTCTTC; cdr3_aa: CASSLGAGFNNEQFF
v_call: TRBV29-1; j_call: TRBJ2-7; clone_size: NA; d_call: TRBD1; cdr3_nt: TGCAGCGTTGAAGGGGACAGGGGGTCCCCCTACGAGCAGTACTTC; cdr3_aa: CSVEGDRGSPYEQYF
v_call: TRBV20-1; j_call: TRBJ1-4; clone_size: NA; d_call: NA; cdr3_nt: TGCAGTGCTAGTTTGGGGGGGTCTCTGTTTTTT; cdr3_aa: CSASLGGSLFF
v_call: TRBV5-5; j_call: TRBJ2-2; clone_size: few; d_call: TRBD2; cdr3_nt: TGTGCCAGCAGCTTACTAGCGGGAAACACCGGGGAGCTGTTTTTT; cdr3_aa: CASSLLAGNTGELFF
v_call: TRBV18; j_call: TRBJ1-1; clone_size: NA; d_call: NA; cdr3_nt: TGTGCCAGCTCACCGTTAGGTGAAGCTTTCTTT; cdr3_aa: CASSPLGEAFF
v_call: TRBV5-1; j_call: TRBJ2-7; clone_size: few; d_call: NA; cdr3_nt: TGCGCCAGCAGCCTATCCGTGACAGCGTACGAGCAGTACTTC; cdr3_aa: CASSLSVTAYEQYF